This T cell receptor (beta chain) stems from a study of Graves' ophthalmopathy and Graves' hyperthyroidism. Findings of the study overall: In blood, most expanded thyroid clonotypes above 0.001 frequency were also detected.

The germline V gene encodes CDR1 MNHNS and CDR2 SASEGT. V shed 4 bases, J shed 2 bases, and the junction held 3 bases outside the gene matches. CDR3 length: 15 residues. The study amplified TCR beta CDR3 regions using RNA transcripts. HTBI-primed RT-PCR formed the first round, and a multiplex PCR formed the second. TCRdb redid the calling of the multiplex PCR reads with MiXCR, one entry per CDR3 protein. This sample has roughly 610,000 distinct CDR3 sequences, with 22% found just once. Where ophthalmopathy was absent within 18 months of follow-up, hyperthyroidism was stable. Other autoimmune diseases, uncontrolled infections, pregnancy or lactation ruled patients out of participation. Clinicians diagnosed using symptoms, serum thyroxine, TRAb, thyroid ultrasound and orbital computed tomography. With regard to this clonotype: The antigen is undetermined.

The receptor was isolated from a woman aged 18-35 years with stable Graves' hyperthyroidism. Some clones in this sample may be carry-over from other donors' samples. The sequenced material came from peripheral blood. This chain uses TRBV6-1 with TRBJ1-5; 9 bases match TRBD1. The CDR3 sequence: CASSGTGVGNQPQHF. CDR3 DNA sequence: TGTGCCAGCAGTGGGACAGGGGTGGGCAATCAGCCCCAGCATTTT.